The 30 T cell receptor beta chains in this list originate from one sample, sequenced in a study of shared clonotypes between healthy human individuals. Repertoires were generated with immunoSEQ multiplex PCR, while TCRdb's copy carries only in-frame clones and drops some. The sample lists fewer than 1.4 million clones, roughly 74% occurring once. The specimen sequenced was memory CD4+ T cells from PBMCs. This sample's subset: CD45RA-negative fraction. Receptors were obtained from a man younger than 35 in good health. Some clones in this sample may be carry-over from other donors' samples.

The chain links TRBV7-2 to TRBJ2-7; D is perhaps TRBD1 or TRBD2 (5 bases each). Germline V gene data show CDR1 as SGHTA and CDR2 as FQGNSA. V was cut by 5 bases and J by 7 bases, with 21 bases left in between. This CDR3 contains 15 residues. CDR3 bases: TGTGCCAGCAGCCCTGGACCGGGACGGACTCTTGAGCAGTACTTC. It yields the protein CASSPGPGRTLEQYF.

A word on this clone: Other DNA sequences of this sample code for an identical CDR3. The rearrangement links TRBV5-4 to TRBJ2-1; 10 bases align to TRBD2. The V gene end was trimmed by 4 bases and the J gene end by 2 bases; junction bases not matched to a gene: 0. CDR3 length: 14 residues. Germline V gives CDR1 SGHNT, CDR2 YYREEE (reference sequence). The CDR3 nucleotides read TGTGCCAGCAGCGGACTAGCGGCCTACAATGAGCAGTTCTTC. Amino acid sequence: CASSGLAAYNEQFF.

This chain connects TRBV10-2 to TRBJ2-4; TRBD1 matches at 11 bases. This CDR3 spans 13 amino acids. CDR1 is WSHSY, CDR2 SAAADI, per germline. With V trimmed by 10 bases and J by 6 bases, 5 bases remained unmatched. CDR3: CATRDRGTNIQYF. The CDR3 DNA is TGCGCCACTCGGGACAGGGGGACAAACATTCAGTACTTC.

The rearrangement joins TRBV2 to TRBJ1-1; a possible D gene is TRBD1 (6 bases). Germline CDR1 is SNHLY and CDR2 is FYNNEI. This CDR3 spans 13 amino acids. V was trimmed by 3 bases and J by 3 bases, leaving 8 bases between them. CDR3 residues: CASSDGGHTEAFF. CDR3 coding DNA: TGTGCCAGCAGTGATGGGGGGCACACTGAAGCTTTCTTT.

The CDR3 reads CSVVPQTEETQYF. The CDR3, as DNA: TGCAGCGTTGTGCCTCAGACAGAAGAGACCCAGTACTTC. The V gene is TRBV29-1, the J gene TRBJ2-5, with D possibly being TRBD1 (5 bases). The CDR3 length is 13 residues. Trimming took off 4 bases at V and 3 bases at J, with 12 bases between the two ends. The germline V gene encodes CDR1 SQVTM and CDR2 ANQGSEA.

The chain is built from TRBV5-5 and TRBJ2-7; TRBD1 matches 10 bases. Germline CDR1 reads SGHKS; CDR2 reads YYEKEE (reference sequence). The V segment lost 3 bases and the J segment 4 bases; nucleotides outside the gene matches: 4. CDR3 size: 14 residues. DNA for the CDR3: TGTGCCAGCAGCTGGGACAGGGGAGAATACGAGCAGTACTTC. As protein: CASSWDRGEYEQYF.

Written as DNA, the CDR3 is TGTGCCAGCAGTTACGTCGGCGGGAGAGTCACAGATACGCAGTATTTT. Encoded protein: CASSYVGGRVTDTQYF. The V gene is TRBV6-6, the J gene TRBJ2-3; 7 bases match TRBD2. J gave up 2 bases and V 2 bases, and 7 bases lay outside the gene matches. Germline V gives CDR1 MNHNY, CDR2 SVGAGI (reference sequence). This CDR3 comprises 16 residues.

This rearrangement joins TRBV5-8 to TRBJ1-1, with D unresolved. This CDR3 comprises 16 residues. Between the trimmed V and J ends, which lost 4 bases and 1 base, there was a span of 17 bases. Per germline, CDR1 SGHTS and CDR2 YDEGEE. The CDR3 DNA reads TGTGCCAGCAGCCACGGACGGTTGAATCCGAACACTGAAGCTTTCTTT. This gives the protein CASSHGRLNPNTEAFF.

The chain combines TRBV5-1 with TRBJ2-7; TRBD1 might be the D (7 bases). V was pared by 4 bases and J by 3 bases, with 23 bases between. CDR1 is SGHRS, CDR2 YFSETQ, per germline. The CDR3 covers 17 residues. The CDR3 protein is CASSRTVGGTVFYEQYF. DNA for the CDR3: TGCGCCAGCAGCCGAACAGTAGGCGGGACAGTCTTCTACGAGCAGTACTTC.

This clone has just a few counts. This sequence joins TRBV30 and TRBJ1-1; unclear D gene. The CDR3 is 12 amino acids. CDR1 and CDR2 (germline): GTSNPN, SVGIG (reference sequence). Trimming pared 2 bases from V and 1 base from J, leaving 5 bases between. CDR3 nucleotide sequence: TGTGCCTGGAGTATCCGGAACACTGAAGCTTTCTTT. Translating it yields CAWSIRNTEAFF.

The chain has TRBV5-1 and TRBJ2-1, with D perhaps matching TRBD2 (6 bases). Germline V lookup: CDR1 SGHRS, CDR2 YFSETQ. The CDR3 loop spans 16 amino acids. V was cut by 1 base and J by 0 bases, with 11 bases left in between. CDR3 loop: CASSLKAGNSYNEQFF. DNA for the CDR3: TGCGCCAGCAGCTTGAAAGCGGGCAACTCCTACAATGAGCAGTTCTTC.

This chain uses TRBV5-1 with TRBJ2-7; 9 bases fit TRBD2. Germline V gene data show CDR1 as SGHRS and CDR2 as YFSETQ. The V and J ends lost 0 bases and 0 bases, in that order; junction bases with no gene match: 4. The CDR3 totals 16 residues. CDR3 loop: CASSLESSGISYEQYF. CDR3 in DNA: TGCGCCAGCAGCTTGGAGTCTAGCGGGATCTCCTACGAGCAGTACTTC.

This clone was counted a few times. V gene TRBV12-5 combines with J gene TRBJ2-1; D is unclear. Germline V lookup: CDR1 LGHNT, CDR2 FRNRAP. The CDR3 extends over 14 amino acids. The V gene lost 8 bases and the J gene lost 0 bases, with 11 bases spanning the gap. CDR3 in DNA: TGTGCTAGTTCGGCGGCAAGCTCCTACAATGAGCAGTTCTTC. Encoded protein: CASSAASSYNEQFF.

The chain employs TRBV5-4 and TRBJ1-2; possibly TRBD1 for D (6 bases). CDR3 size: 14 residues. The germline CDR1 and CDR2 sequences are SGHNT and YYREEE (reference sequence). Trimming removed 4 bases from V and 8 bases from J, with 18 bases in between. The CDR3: CASSPIRGAAGYTF. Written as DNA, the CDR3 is TGTGCCAGCAGCCCCATTCGGGGGGCGGCGGGCTACACCTTC.

The CDR3 DNA is TGTGCCACCAGCTTTATCGTCGGGGGGCAAGAGACCCAGTACTTC. Translation gives CATSFIVGGQETQYF. The chain employs TRBV15 and TRBJ2-5; TRBD2 aligns across 7 bases. V shed 5 bases, J shed 2 bases, and the junction held 8 bases outside the gene matches. The CDR3 loop spans 15 amino acids. CDR1 is LNHNV and CDR2 is YYDKDF in the germline V gene (reference sequence). The full variable domain, rest sourced from reference TRBV15 and TRBJ2-5, is DAMVIQNPRYQVTQFGKPVTLSCSQTLNHNVMYWYQQKSSQAPKLLFHYYDKDFNNEADTPDNFQSRRPNTSFCFLDIRSPGLGDTAMYLCATSFIVGGQETQYFGPGTRLLVL.

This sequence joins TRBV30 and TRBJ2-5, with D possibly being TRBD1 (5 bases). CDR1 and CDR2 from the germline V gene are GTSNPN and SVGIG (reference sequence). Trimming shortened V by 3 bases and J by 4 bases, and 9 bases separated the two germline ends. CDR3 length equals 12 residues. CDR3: CAWSPGSETQYF. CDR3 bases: TGTGCCTGGAGCCCAGGGTCAGAGACCCAGTACTTC.

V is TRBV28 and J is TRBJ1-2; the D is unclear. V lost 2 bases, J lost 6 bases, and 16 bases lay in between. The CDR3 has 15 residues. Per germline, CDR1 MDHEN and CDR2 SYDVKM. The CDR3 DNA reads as TGTGCCAGCAGTTTACTCCGGCGCCTTACTAATGGCTACACCTTC. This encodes CASSLLRRLTNGYTF.

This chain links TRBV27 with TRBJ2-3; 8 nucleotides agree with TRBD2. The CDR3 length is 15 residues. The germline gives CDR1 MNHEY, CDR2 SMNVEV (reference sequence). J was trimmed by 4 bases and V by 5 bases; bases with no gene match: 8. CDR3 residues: CASSRRVAGSDTQYF. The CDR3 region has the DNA TGTGCCAGCAGTCGTAGGGTAGCGGGATCAGATACGCAGTATTTT.

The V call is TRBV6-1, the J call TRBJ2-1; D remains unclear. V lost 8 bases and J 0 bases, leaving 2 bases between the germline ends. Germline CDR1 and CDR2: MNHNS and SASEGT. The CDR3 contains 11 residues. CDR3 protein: CASLSYNEQFF. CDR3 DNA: TGTGCCAGCCTCTCCTACAATGAGCAGTTCTTC.

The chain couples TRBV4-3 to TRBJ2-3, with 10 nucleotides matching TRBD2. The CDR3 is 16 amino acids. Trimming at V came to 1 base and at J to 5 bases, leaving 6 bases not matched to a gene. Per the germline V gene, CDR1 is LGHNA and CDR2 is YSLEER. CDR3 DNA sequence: TGCGCCAGCAGCCAAGGGCGGGCTAGCGGGAGAGATACGCAGTATTTT. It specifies CASSQGRASGRDTQYF.

The CDR3 reads CASKGVAGLETQYF. The CDR3 bases are TGCGCCAGCAAAGGTGTTGCTGGGTTAGAGACCCAGTACTTC. The V and J genes are TRBV5-1 and TRBJ2-5; D remains unclear. The V and J ends lost 6 bases and 4 bases respectively, with 16 bases between them. The CDR3 runs 14 residues. Germline CDR1 and CDR2: SGHRS and YFSETQ.

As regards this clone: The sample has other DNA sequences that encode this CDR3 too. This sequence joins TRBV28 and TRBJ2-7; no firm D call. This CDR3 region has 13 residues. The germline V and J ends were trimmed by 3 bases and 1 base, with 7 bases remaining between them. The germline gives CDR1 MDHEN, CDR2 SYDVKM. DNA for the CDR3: TGTGCCAGCAGTTTGGGCAGATCCTACGAGCAGTACTTC. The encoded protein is CASSLGRSYEQYF.

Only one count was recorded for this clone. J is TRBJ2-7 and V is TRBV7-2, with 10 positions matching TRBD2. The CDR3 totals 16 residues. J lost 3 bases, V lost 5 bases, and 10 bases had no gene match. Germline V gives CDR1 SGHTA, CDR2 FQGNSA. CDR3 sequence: CASSKSLAGVNYEQYF. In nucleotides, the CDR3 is TGTGCCAGCAGCAAATCTCTAGCGGGAGTTAACTACGAGCAGTACTTC.

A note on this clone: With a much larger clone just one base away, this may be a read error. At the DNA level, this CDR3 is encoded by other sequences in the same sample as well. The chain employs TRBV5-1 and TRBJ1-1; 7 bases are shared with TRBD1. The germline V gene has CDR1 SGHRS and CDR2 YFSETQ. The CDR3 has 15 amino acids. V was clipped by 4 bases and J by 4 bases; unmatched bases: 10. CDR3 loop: CASSGGDREGTEAFF. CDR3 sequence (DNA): TGCGCCAGCAGCGGAGGAGACAGGGAAGGCACTGAAGCTTTCTTT.

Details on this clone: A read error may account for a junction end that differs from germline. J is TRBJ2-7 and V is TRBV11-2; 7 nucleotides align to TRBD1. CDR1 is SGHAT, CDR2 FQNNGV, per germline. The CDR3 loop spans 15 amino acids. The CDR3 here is CASSLAPGTAYEQYF. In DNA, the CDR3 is TGTGCCAGCAGCTTAGCCCCCGGGACAGCCTACGAACAGTACTTC.

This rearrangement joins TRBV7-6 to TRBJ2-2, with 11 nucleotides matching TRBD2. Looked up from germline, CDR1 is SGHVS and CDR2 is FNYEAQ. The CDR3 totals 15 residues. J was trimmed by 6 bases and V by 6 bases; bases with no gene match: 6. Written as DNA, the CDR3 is TGTGCCAGCAGTCCGAGGACTAGCGGGTCCGGGGAGCTGTTTTTT. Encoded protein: CASSPRTSGSGELFF.

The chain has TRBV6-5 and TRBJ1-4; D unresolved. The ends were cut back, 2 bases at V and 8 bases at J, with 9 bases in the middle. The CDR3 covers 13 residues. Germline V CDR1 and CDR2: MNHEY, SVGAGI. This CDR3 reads CASSYLTGEKLFF. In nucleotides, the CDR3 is TGTGCCAGCAGTTACCTTACGGGGGAAAAACTGTTTTTT.

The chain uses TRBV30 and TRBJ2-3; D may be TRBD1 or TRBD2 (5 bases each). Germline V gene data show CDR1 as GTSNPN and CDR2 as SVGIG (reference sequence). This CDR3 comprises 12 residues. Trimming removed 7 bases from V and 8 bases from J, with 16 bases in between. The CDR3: CASRDGSATQYF. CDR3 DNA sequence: TGTGCCTCTAGGGACGGGTCGGCTACGCAGTATTTT.

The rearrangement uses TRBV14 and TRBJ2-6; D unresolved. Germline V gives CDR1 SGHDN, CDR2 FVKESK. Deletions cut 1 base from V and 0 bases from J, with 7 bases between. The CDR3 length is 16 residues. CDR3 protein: CASSQVGGSGANVLTF. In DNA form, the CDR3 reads TGTGCCAGCAGCCAAGTGGGTGGCTCTGGGGCCAACGTCCTGACTTTC.

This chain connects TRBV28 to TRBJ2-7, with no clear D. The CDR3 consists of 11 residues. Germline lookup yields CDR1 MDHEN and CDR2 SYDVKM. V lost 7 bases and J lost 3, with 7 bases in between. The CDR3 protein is CASTLGYEQYF. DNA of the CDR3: TGTGCCAGCACTCTTGGCTACGAGCAGTACTTC.